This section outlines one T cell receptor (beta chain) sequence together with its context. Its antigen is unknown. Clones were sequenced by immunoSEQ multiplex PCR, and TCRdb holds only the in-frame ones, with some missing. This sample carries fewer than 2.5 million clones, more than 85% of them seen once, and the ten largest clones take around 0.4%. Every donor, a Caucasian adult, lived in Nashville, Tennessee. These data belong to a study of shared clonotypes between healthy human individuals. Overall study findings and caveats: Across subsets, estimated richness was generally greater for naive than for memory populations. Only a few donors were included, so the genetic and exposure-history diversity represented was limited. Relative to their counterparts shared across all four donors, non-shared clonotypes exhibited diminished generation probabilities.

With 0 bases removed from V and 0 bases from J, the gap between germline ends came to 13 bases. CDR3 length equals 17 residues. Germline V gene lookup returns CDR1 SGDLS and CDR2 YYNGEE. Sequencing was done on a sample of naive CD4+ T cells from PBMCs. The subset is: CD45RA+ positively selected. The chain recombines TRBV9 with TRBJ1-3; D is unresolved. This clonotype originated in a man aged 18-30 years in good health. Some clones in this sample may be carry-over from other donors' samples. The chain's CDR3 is CASSVDHGKFSGNTIYF. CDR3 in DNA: TGTGCCAGCAGCGTAGATCACGGAAAATTCTCTGGAAACACCATATATTTT.